These T cell receptor beta chains were read from a single sample in a study of control samples from healthy donors and cancer patients. Sequencing used immunoSEQ multiplex PCR; TCRdb keeps in-frame clones, though not all of them. The sample includes about 130,000 clones, around 90% of them seen just once. What was sequenced was blood. The receptors were gathered from a man between 35 and 55 years old in good health. CDR3s include the opening cysteine and the closing phenylalanine or tryptophan. Each record gives: CDR3 length, D gene, clone size, V gene, J gene, CDR3 protein, CDR3 DNA. A D gene is named only where the DNA matches it firmly. Clone size is not always given. Where it is, it says once, few, many or a class for expanded clones.

15	TRBD1	NA	TRBV2	TRBJ1-1	CASSGDRGLNTEAFF	TGTGCCAGCAGCGGGGACAGGGGGTTGAACACTGAAGCTTTCTTT
15	NA	NA	TRBV6-5	TRBJ2-1	CASSYEGRSYNEQFF	TGTGCCAGCAGTTACGAGGGGAGGTCCTACAATGAGCAGTTCTTC
12	NA	once	TRBV15	TRBJ2-5	CATSRALRTQYF	TGTGCCACCAGCAGAGCCCTGAGGACCCAGTACTTC
11	NA	NA	TRBV7-2	TRBJ1-1	CASSLDTKAFF	TGTGCCAGCAGCTTAGACACCAAAGCTTTCTTT
14	NA	NA	TRBV6-5	TRBJ2-7	CASIKRRSPREQYF	TGTGCCAGCATTAAACGGCGATCCCCTCGGGAGCAGTACTTC
14	NA	NA	TRBV5-1	TRBJ2-7	CASSLEAGLYEQYF	TGCGCCAGCAGCTTGGAGGCGGGTCTGTACGAGCAGTACTTC
16	NA	few	TRBV6-1	TRBJ2-7	CASSEARASSSYEQYF	TGTGCCAGCAGTGAAGCAAGGGCGTCCAGCTCCTACGAGCAGTACTTC
15	TRBD2	NA	TRBV11-3	TRBJ2-1	CASMERGGLGNEQFF	TGTGCCAGCATGGAGCGGGGGGGCCTCGGCAATGAGCAGTTCTTC
18	TRBD1	NA	TRBV28	TRBJ2-7	CASSPQAGRGQGSYEQYF	TGTGCCAGCAGCCCCCAGGCCGGTAGAGGACAGGGGTCCTACGAGCAGTACTTC
11	NA	few	TRBV5-1	TRBJ1-1	CASRQNTEAFF	TGCGCCAGCCGACAGAACACTGAAGCTTTCTTT
17	NA	NA	TRBV5-1	TRBJ1-1	CASSPGWDKLWDTEAFF	TGCGCCAGCAGCCCGGGGTGGGACAAATTATGGGACACTGAAGCTTTCTTT
14	TRBD1	once	TRBV19	TRBJ1-3	CASRRDRAGNTIYF	TGTGCCAGTAGACGGGACAGGGCTGGAAACACCATATATTTT
16	NA	NA	TRBV29-1	TRBJ1-3	CSVGSEDRSSGNTIYF	TGCAGCGTTGGGTCGGAAGACAGGAGCTCTGGAAACACCATATATTTT
14	NA	NA	TRBV7-9	TRBJ2-3	CASSLAQGFVFQYF	TGTGCCAGCAGCCTGGCGCAGGGGTTTGTTTTTCAGTATTTT
15	TRBD1	NA	TRBV5-1	TRBJ2-2	CASSLRTGDTGELFF	TGCGCCAGCAGCCTACGGACAGGGGACACCGGGGAGCTGTTTTTT
15	TRBD1	once	TRBV5-4	TRBJ2-5	CASSFGGQGKETQYF	TGTGCCAGCAGCTTTGGAGGACAGGGGAAAGAGACCCAGTACTTC
14	NA	NA	TRBV9	TRBJ2-7	CASSAGSHTYEQYF	TGTGCCAGCAGCGCAGGGTCGCACACCTACGAGCAGTACTTC
15	NA	once	TRBV6-2/TRBV6-3	TRBJ2-3	CASSSRRASTDTQYF	TGTGCCAGCAGTTCCCGGCGGGCTAGCACAGATACGCAGTATTTT
16	NA	NA	TRBV2	TRBJ1-5	CASSEARWSSNQPQHF	TGTGCCAGCAGTGAAGCGCGGTGGAGTAGCAATCAGCCCCAGCATTTT
14	NA	NA	TRBV19	TRBJ1-2	CASSPFGGLYGYTF	TGTGCCAGTAGTCCATTCGGAGGACTCTATGGCTACACCTTC
11	NA	once	TRBV25-1	TRBJ1-5	CASRASRPQHF	TGTGCCAGCAGGGCGTCCCGTCCCCAGCATTTT
15	NA	NA	TRBV2	TRBJ2-3	CASSESTVSTDTQYF	TGTGCCAGCAGTGAATCTACGGTATCCACAGATACGCAGTATTTT
17	TRBD1	NA	TRBV5-6	TRBJ2-2	CASSRGQGQIGTGELFF	TGTGCCAGCAGCCGGGGACAGGGGCAAATTGGCACCGGGGAGCTGTTTTTT
15	TRBD1	NA	TRBV25-1	TRBJ1-4	CASSKYGTGDEKLFF	TGTGCCAGCAGTAAGTACGGGACAGGAGATGAAAAACTGTTTTTT
13	NA	NA	TRBV2	TRBJ2-1	CASTLRGYNEQFF	TGTGCCAGCACGCTTCGCGGGTACAATGAGCAGTTCTTC
14	NA	NA	TRBV2	TRBJ1-4	CASSFSAANEKLFF	TGTGCCAGCAGTTTTAGTGCGGCCAATGAAAAACTGTTTTTT
16	NA	NA	TRBV25-1	TRBJ1-3	CASSEWKEPSGNTIYF	TGTGCCAGCAGTGAATGGAAAGAACCTTCTGGAAACACCATATATTTT
13	NA	NA	TRBV12-3/TRBV12-4	TRBJ2-5	CASSSAAWGTQYF	TGTGCCAGCAGTTCGGCCGCTTGGGGGACCCAGTACTTC
16	NA	NA	TRBV15	TRBJ2-3	CATSRDPPPSADTQYF	TGTGCCACCAGCAGAGATCCCCCTCCCTCGGCAGATACGCAGTATTTT
15	TRBD2	once	TRBV25-1	TRBJ2-3	CASTHSGGAGDTQYF	TGTGCCAGCACCCATAGCGGGGGGGCCGGGGATACGCAGTATTTT
16	NA	NA	TRBV4-2	TRBJ2-2	CASSQDPGVTTGELFF	TGTGCCAGCAGCCAAGATCCGGGGGTGACCACCGGGGAGCTGTTTTTT
16	NA	NA	TRBV15	TRBJ2-7	CATSRLDGDSFYEQYF	TGTGCCACCAGCAGATTAGACGGAGACAGCTTCTACGAGCAGTACTTC